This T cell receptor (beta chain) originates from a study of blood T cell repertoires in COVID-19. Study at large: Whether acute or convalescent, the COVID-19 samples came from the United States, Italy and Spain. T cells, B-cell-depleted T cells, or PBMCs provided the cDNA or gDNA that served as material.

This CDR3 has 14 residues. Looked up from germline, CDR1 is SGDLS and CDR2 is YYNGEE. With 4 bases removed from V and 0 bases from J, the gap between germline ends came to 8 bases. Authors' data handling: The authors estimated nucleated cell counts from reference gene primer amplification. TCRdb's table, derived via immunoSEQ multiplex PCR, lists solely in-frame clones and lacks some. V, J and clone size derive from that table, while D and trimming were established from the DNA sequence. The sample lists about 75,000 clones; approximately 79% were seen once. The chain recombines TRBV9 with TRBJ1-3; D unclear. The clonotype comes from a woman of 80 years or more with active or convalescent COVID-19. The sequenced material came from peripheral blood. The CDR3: CASSPRVSGNTIYF. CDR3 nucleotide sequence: TGTGCCAGCAGCCCCCGGGTCTCTGGAAACACCATATATTTT.